The text below deals with one T cell receptor beta chain. TCRdb reprocessed the 5' RACE reads with MiXCR, giving one entry per CDR3 protein. There are hundreds of thousands of distinct CDR3 sequences in the sample; 25% to 30% occur only once, and about 13% lies in the top ten. This record comes from a study of T-cell memory formation after mild COVID-19. Germline CDR1 SGHRS, CDR2 YFSETQ. The CDR3 loop spans 15 amino acids. The J segment lost 2 bases and the V segment lost 3 bases, leaving 7 bases of the junction unmatched. The V gene is TRBV5-1, the J gene TRBJ2-7, with TRBD2 identical over 8 bases. Sequencing was carried out using PBMCs or a T cell subset sorted from them (not recorded which). The origin of this receptor is an adult woman who had mild COVID-19 (a few samples of this study predate the infection). Cell type and time point are not known. This chain's CDR3 is CASSSISGAPYEQYF. CDR3 DNA: TGCGCCAGCAGCTCCATTAGCGGGGCACCCTACGAGCAGTACTTC.